This T cell receptor beta chain was recorded in a study of T cell responses to AZD1222 COVID-19 vaccine. On the study more broadly: Second doses that came at about 4 or about 12 weeks were put together.

Using immunoSEQ multiplex PCR, the repertoire was profiled, and TCRdb retains in-frame clones only, with some absent. The data hold 100,000 to 150,000 clones, with about nine tenths observed a single time. CDR1 is WSHSY and CDR2 is SAAADI in the germline V gene. V was trimmed by 3 bases and J by 7 bases, leaving 10 bases between them. The CDR3 is 13 amino acids. Sequenced material: peripheral blood, taken on day 0 of AZD1222 vaccination. The rearrangement joins TRBV10-2 to TRBJ1-5, with no clear D. The origin of this receptor is an adult in good health. The CDR3 here is CASSDQVRQPQHF. The CDR3 DNA sequence: TGCGCCAGCAGTGATCAGGTTCGGCAGCCCCAGCATTTT.